The clone carrying this TCR beta chain was recorded at least ten times. Its antigen is unknown. Isolation of naive CD8 T cells was achieved by sorting on a CD8+CD4-CCR7+CD45RA+ phenotype. This sample was included in a study of molecular identifiers for immune sequencing clone quantification. Study-wide results and limits: Jurkat TCR RNA that was spiked in from one cell was reportedly detectable among one million naive cells. Sizes of highly expanded clones could be underestimated through identical TCRs sharing a barcode.

Trimming shortened V by 4 bases and J by 0 bases, and 9 bases separated the two germline ends. This CDR3 has 14 residues. Germline V gene sequence: CDR1 LGHNA, CDR2 YSLEER. Each CDR3 protein is one row after TCRdb ran MiXCR on the PCR reads. Of about 640,000 distinct CDR3 sequences in the sample, less than 20% were seen once. The J gene is TRBJ1-1, the V gene TRBV4-3; D unclear. Sequencing was carried out using naive CD8+ T cells from blood, with Jurkat cell RNA spiked in. Indicated subset: FACS-sorted CD8+CD4-CCR7+CD45RA+ naive T cells. The clonotype was recovered from a human donor in good health. Some libraries in this study had Jurkat cell RNA spiked in. CDR3 loop: CASSPSQVNTEAFF. CDR3 coding DNA: TGCGCCAGCAGCCCGAGTCAGGTGAACACTGAAGCTTTCTTT.